These 21 T cell receptor beta chains originate from one sample sequenced in a study of cytomegalovirus exposure and HLA in healthy donors. The PCR used 60 Vbeta and 13 Jbeta primers. Clones were read by immunoSEQ multiplex PCR, and TCRdb kept only the in-frame ones, dropping some. The sample carries 50,000 to 65,000 clones, roughly 72% recorded once. Sequenced input: PBMCs. The receptor set was obtained from a woman aged 50 to 60 in good health and CMV-seropositive.

The CDR3, as DNA: TGTGCCAGCAGTGTGAGAACCTCCTCTGGGGCCAACGTCCTGACTTTC. It specifies CASSVRTSSGANVLTF. The chain couples TRBV27 to TRBJ2-6; no firm D call. CDR1 is MNHEY and CDR2 is SMNVEV in the germline V gene (reference sequence). This CDR3 is built from 16 residues. V lost 5 bases and J 0 bases, leaving 11 bases between the germline ends.

The J gene is TRBJ2-1, the V gene TRBV7-8, with 12 positions matching TRBD2. Per the germline V gene, CDR1 is SGHVS and CDR2 is FQNEAQ. The CDR3 is 16 residues long. Trimming took 7 bases from V and 5 from J; bases not matched to a gene: 9. In nucleotides, the CDR3 is TGTGCCAGCACCCTCCTCAGACTAGCGGGGGACAATGAGCAGTTCTTC. Encoded protein: CASTLLRLAGDNEQFF.

The chain has TRBV18 and TRBJ2-1, with 8 bases that match TRBD1. The CDR3 runs to 17 residues. Germline V CDR1 and CDR2: KGHSH, LQKENI. The V and J ends lost 3 bases and 0 bases, in that order; junction bases with no gene match: 7. The CDR3 spells CASSPGQASSSYNEQFF. The CDR3 coding sequence is TGTGCCAGCTCACCGGGACAGGCTTCTAGCTCCTACAATGAGCAGTTCTTC.

The chain carries TRBV14 and TRBJ2-7; 7 nucleotides line up with TRBD2. Germline V gene sequence: CDR1 SGHDN, CDR2 FVKESK. Trimming at V came to 0 bases and at J to 2 bases, leaving 13 bases not matched to a gene. This CDR3 region has 18 residues. CDR3 amino acids: CASSQDFLGSGSTYEQYF. Written as DNA, the CDR3 is TGTGCCAGCAGCCAAGATTTCCTGGGTAGCGGGTCTACCTACGAGCAGTACTTC.

The chain combines TRBV18 with TRBJ2-5; D remains ambiguous. V lost 1 base to trimming and J lost 1 base, with 4 bases between them. This CDR3 region has 13 residues. Germline lookup yields CDR1 KGHSH and CDR2 LQKENI. This CDR3 is CASSPQLQETQYF. CDR3 sequence (DNA): TGTGCCAGCTCACCACAACTCCAAGAGACCCAGTACTTC. Supplemented by reference TRBV18 and TRBJ2-5, the full variable domain reads NAGVMQNPRHLVRRRGQEARLRCSPMKGHSHVYWYRQLPEEGLKFMVYLQKENIIDESGMPKERFSAEFPKEGPSILRIQQVVRGDSAAYFCASSPQLQETQYFGPGTRLLVL.

The gene calls are TRBV5-4 and TRBJ2-1, with 12 bases identical to TRBD2. CDR3 length: 16 amino acids. V lost 0 bases, J lost 7 bases, and 5 bases stayed unmatched. Looked up from germline, CDR1 is SGHNT and CDR2 is YYREEE (reference sequence). Written as DNA, the CDR3 is TGTGCCAGCAGCTTGGAAGGACTAGCGGGAATGAATGAGCAGTTCTTC. It yields the protein CASSLEGLAGMNEQFF.

The chain carries TRBV29-1 and TRBJ2-2, with a tentative D call TRBD1 (6 bases). Germline V gene lookup returns CDR1 SQVTM and CDR2 ANQGSEA. V shed 3 bases and J shed 3 bases, with 8 bases lying between them. The CDR3 totals 13 residues. CDR3 in amino acids: CSVDGGDTGELFF. CDR3 sequence (DNA): TGCAGCGTTGATGGGGGCGACACCGGGGAGCTGTTTTTT.

The chain links TRBV19 to TRBJ1-1, with 7 bases lining up with TRBD1. The germline CDR1 and CDR2 sequences are LNHDA and SQIVND (reference sequence). With 7 bases clipped from V and 0 bases from J, the junction kept 8 bases outside the gene matches. The CDR3 is 15 amino acids. The CDR3: CASTGAGGVNTEAFF. CDR3 sequence (DNA): TGTGCCAGTACTGGTGCAGGGGGAGTGAACACTGAAGCTTTCTTT. The whole variable domain, remainder taken from reference TRBV19 and TRBJ1-1, is DGGITQSPKYLFRKEGQNVTLSCEQNLNHDAMYWYRQDPGQGLRLIYYSQIVNDFQKGDIAEGYSVSREKKESFPLTVTSAQKNPTAFYLCASTGAGGVNTEAFFGQGTRLTVV.

CDR3 nucleotide sequence: TGTGCCAGCAGCCTACAGGGGGCCAGTGAAGCTTTCTTT. Protein product: CASSLQGASEAFF. The chain has TRBV2 and TRBJ1-1; 9 bases map to TRBD1. The CDR3 extends over 13 amino acids. The V gene's germline CDR1 is SNHLY and CDR2 FYNNEI. With 6 bases clipped from V and 7 bases from J, the junction kept 6 bases outside the gene matches.

The chain recombines TRBV7-8 with TRBJ2-5; TRBD1 matches 9 bases. With 5 bases clipped from V and 2 bases from J, the junction kept 9 bases outside the gene matches. The CDR3 runs to 16 residues. Germline V gene data show CDR1 as SGHVS and CDR2 as FQNEAQ. CDR3 coding DNA: TGTGCCAGCAGCAAGAGGACAGGGGAGTTACAAGAGACCCAGTACTTC. Protein sequence: CASSKRTGELQETQYF.

This chain joins TRBV5-1 and TRBJ2-2, with D possibly TRBD2 on 5 matching bases. The length of the CDR3 is 14 residues. Germline V gives CDR1 SGHRS, CDR2 YFSETQ. Trimming shortened V by 5 bases and J by 0 bases, and 8 bases separated the two germline ends. CDR3 loop: CASRRLTNTGELFF. The CDR3 DNA follows: TGCGCCAGCAGAAGACTAACGAACACCGGGGAGCTGTTTTTT.

This clone appeared a single time. The rearrangement links TRBV28 to TRBJ2-1; 13 bases line up with TRBD2. Germline V gives CDR1 MDHEN, CDR2 SYDVKM. The V and J ends lost 2 bases and 5 bases, in that order; junction bases with no gene match: 9. The CDR3 consists of 18 residues. Here the CDR3 reads CASSLGMPGLAGDNEQFF. CDR3 nucleotides: TGTGCCAGCAGTTTAGGTATGCCTGGACTAGCGGGGGACAATGAGCAGTTCTTC.

This clone has a single count. The gene calls are TRBV28 and TRBJ1-5, with D unresolved. This CDR3 is built from 14 residues. Per the germline V gene, CDR1 is MDHEN and CDR2 is SYDVKM. V lost 2 bases, J lost 2 bases, and 7 bases lay in between. CDR3 DNA sequence: TGTGCCAGCAGTTTAGAAACTGGCAATCAGCCCCAGCATTTT. Translating gives CASSLETGNQPQHF.

J is TRBJ2-1 and V is TRBV5-1, with D unresolved. Trimming took 5 bases from V and 3 from J, leaving 15 bases between them. The CDR3 is 15 residues long. Germline V gene data show CDR1 as SGHRS and CDR2 as YFSETQ. CDR3 amino acids: CASSLPGGLYNEQFF. The CDR3 DNA sequence: TGCGCCAGCAGTTTGCCTGGCGGCCTCTACAATGAGCAGTTCTTC. The entire variable domain, with the rest obtained from reference TRBV5-1 and TRBJ2-1, is as follows: KAGVTQTPRYLIKTRGQQVTLSCSPISGHRSVSWYQQTPGQGLQFLFEYFSETQRNKGNFPGRFSGRQFSNSRSEMNVSTLELGDSALYLCASSLPGGLYNEQFFGPGTRLTVL.

The chain is built from TRBV7-2 and TRBJ2-5; 15 bases match TRBD2. The CDR3 runs to 17 residues. Losses at the gene ends were 6 bases for V and 2 bases for J; bases not matched to a gene: 7. Per germline, CDR1 SGHTA and CDR2 FQGNSA. Here the CDR3 reads CASSPPGLAGGQETQYF. The DNA of the CDR3 is TGTGCCAGCAGTCCTCCGGGACTAGCGGGGGGTCAAGAGACCCAGTACTTC.

This clone appeared once. The CDR3, as DNA: TGTGCCAGCTCAGGATCCCAGGGGGAGACCCAGTACTTC. It yields the protein CASSGSQGETQYF. The rearrangement links TRBV2 to TRBJ2-5; possible D gene TRBD1, 6 bases. CDR1 and CDR2 from the germline V gene are SNHLY and FYNNEI. V lost 8 bases, J lost 5 bases, and 15 bases lay in between. The CDR3 spans 13 residues.

This clone occurred a few times. V gene TRBV6-6 combines with J gene TRBJ1-1; TRBD1 matches at 8 bases. J lost 6 bases, V lost 6 bases, and 9 bases had no gene match. The CDR3 extends over 14 amino acids. The germline gives CDR1 MNHNY, CDR2 SVGAGI (reference sequence). The CDR3 is CASSYIDRGAEAFF. The CDR3 DNA reads as TGTGCCAGCAGCTATATCGACAGGGGCGCTGAAGCTTTCTTT.

For the CDR3, the DNA is TGTGCCAGCAGCTCGACTAGCGGGGGGGCCGATGAGCAGTTCTTC. Residues: CASSSTSGGADEQFF. The chain couples TRBV11-3 to TRBJ2-1, with 14 nucleotides matching TRBD2. In germline, CDR1 is SGHNT, CDR2 YENEEA. The CDR3 loop spans 15 amino acids. The trim removed 4 bases at V and 8 bases at J, leaving 4 bases unmatched.

This clone was seen a few times. The chain couples TRBV27 to TRBJ2-7, with TRBD1 matching over 7 bases. The CDR3 contains 16 residues. Germline V gene sequence: CDR1 MNHEY, CDR2 SMNVEV (reference sequence). The J segment lost 6 bases and the V segment lost 2 bases, leaving 13 bases of the junction unmatched. The CDR3 DNA reads TGTGCCAGCAGTTTACCCCCAGGACAGGTGGGGCGCGAGCAGTACTTC. Its protein is CASSLPPGQVGREQYF.

The table lists this clone with a few counts. The V gene is TRBV4-2, the J gene TRBJ1-4; TRBD1 might be the D (6 bases). Germline V lookup: CDR1 LGHNA, CDR2 YNFKEQ. Trimming took off 2 bases at V and 8 bases at J, with 9 bases between the two ends. This CDR3 contains 13 residues. The CDR3: CASSQRQEEKLFF. CDR3 sequence (DNA): TGTGCCAGCAGCCAACGACAGGAGGAAAAACTGTTTTTT.

The rearrangement links TRBV7-2 to TRBJ1-1; 8 bases match TRBD1. The CDR3 loop spans 15 amino acids. Germline V CDR1 and CDR2: SGHTA, FQGNSA. Trimming at V came to 1 base and at J to 1 base, leaving 2 bases not matched to a gene. The CDR3 DNA follows: TGTGCCAGCAGCTTAGACGGGACAGGGAACACTGAAGCTTTCTTT. This sequence encodes CASSLDGTGNTEAFF.